There are a few counts of the clone carrying this TCR beta chain. The antigen is not known. The TCR alpha and TCR beta cDNA libraries, bearing sample barcodes and UMIs, were generated by 5'RACE using constant-segment primers. A single record per CDR3 protein comes from TCRdb applying MiXCR to the 5' RACE reads. Seen here are about 360,000 distinct CDR3 sequences, 13% to 15% observed once, and the top ten hold about 20%. The CDR3 has 12 residues. V was cut by 7 bases and J by 4 bases, with 10 bases left in between. Germline-derived CDR1 and CDR2 are MNHEY and SVGAGI. The data belong to a study of T-cell memory formation after mild COVID-19. Findings and caveats of the study: Clones which contracted sat mainly in CM and EM if CD4+, and in EMRA if CD8+. Prior to infection, memory already included some responding clones, suggesting cross-reactive memory joined.

Sequences were obtained from PBMCs or a T cell subset sorted from them (not recorded which). The clonotype originates from a young man who had mild COVID-19 (a few samples of this study predate the infection). Cell type and time point are not known. The V call is TRBV6-5, the J call TRBJ2-5; D ambiguous. The CDR3: CASTSQGETQYF. CDR3 in DNA: TGTGCCAGCACCTCCCAAGGAGAGACCCAGTACTTC.